Listed below are T cell receptor beta chains from one sample, sequenced in a study of control samples from healthy donors and cancer patients. Only in-frame clones appear in the TCRdb table, and some are missing; sequencing was by immunoSEQ multiplex PCR. The profile shows some 130,000 clones, approximately 94% of them singletons. The sample consisted of blood. These receptors came from a man aged 25-45 years in good health. CDR3s include the opening cysteine and the closing phenylalanine or tryptophan. A D gene is named only where the DNA matches it firmly. Part of the rows lack a size; the others show once, few, many or a class for expanded clones.

>TRBJ2-3|TRBV19|TRBD1|.
CASRTWDRGPDTQYF
TGTGCCAGTAGAACGTGGGACAGGGGGCCAGATACGCAGTATTTT
>TRBJ1-2|TRBV4-2|.|.
CASSQDQGSGYTF
TGTGCCAGCAGCCAAGATCAGGGTTCCGGCTACACCTTC
>TRBJ2-1|TRBV18|.|.
CASSPSGHNEQFF
TGTGCCAGCTCACCCTCCGGCCACAATGAGCAGTTCTTC
>TRBJ1-6|TRBV3-1/TRBV3-2|.|.
CASSTTGTKADSPLHF
TGTGCCAGCAGCACTACCGGGACGAAGGCCGATTCACCCCTCCACTTT
>TRBJ1-1|TRBV15|.|.
CATSRDSRGTEAFF
TGTGCCACCAGCAGAGATAGCCGGGGCACTGAAGCTTTCTTT
>TRBJ2-5|TRBV4-3|.|.
CASSQLVAVQETQYF
TGCGCCAGCAGCCAACTCGTGGCGGTCCAAGAGACCCAGTACTTC
>TRBJ2-2|TRBV7-9|.|.
CASSPGQRNTGELFF
TGTGCCAGCAGCCCCGGACAGAGGAACACCGGGGAGCTGTTTTTT
>TRBJ2-5|TRBV5-4|.|.
CASSLDPEETQYF
TGTGCCAGCAGCTTGGACCCAGAAGAGACCCAGTACTTC
>TRBJ1-1|TRBV3-1/TRBV3-2|.|.
CASSLMNTEAFF
TGTGCCAGCAGCCTTATGAACACTGAAGCTTTCTTT
>TRBJ2-5|TRBV18|.|.
CASSREETQYF
TGTGCCAGCTCACGGGAAGAGACCCAGTACTTC
>TRBJ1-1|TRBV7-9|.|.
CASSSASTEAFF
TGTGCCAGCAGCTCCGCGAGCACTGAAGCTTTCTTT
>TRBJ1-2|TRBV3-1/TRBV3-2|.|.
CASSLRTYGYTF
TGTGCCAGCAGCCTCAGAACGTATGGCTACACCTTC
>TRBJ2-1|TRBV4-1|TRBD1|.
CASSQPPQGTPNEQFF
TGCGCCAGCAGCCAACCGCCACAGGGGACCCCCAATGAGCAGTTCTTC
>TRBJ2-2|TRBV6-2/TRBV6-3|.|.
CASSGRGAGELFF
TGTGCCAGCAGTGGCAGGGGTGCCGGGGAGCTGTTTTTT
>TRBJ1-3|TRBV11-2|.|.
CASMGSFGNTIYF
TGTGCCAGCATGGGGTCCTTTGGAAACACCATATATTTT
>TRBJ1-5|TRBV9|.|.
CASSVGGGGNQPQHF
TGTGCCAGCAGCGTAGGAGGAGGGGGCAATCAGCCCCAGCATTTT
>TRBJ2-3|TRBV19|.|.
CASSWGVAGTDTQYF
TGTGCCAGTAGCTGGGGGGTCGCAGGCACAGATACGCAGTATTTT
>TRBJ2-1|TRBV4-1|TRBD2|.
CASSKDPGLVVQGNEQFF
TGCGCCAGCAGCAAAGATCCGGGACTAGTAGTACAGGGCAATGAGCAGTTCTTC
>TRBJ1-5|TRBV27|.|.
CASGQFNQPQHF
TGTGCCAGCGGACAGTTCAATCAGCCCCAGCATTTT
>TRBJ2-2|TRBV7-9|TRBD1|.
CASSVQGSGELFF
TGTGCCAGCAGCGTACAGGGGTCCGGGGAGCTGTTTTTT
>TRBJ1-5|TRBV5-6|.|.
CASSLVGASNQPQHF
TGTGCCAGCAGCTTGGTAGGGGCTTCCAATCAGCCCCAGCATTTT
>TRBJ2-2|TRBV24-1|.|.
CATSDGRKNGELFF
TGTGCCACCAGTGACGGACGGAAAAACGGGGAGCTGTTTTTT
>TRBJ1-6|TRBV30|.|.
CAWSVHRDNSPLHF
TGTGCCTGGAGTGTACACAGAGATAATTCACCCCTCCACTTT
>TRBJ2-1|TRBV7-7|TRBD2|once
CASSLAPSGGGNEQFF
TGTGCTAGCAGCTTAGCCCCTAGCGGGGGAGGCAATGAGCAGTTCTTC
>TRBJ1-2|TRBV6-5|.|.
CASSTDSDPAGYTF
TGTGCCAGCAGTACCGACTCGGACCCGGCTGGCTACACCTTC
>TRBJ2-7|TRBV30|TRBD1|once
CAWKGTGGREQYF
TGTGCCTGGAAGGGGACAGGGGGCCGGGAGCAGTACTTC
>TRBJ2-1|TRBV19|.|.
CASSGLNEQFF
TGTGCCAGTAGCGGACTTAATGAGCAGTTCTTC
>TRBJ1-3|TRBV7-6|.|.
CASSLVPDTIYF
TGTGCCAGCAGCTTAGTCCCGGACACCATATATTTT
>TRBJ1-2|TRBV4-3|.|.
CASSQDAGAVLTRGYTF
TGCGCCAGCAGCCAAGATGCCGGGGCAGTACTCACCCGGGGCTACACCTTC
>TRBJ1-2|TRBV10-3|.|.
CAIRQNYGYTF
TGTGCCATCAGACAAAACTATGGCTACACCTTC
>TRBJ2-3|TRBV25-1|TRBD2|.
CASSRTSGGSSTDTQYF
TGTGCCAGCAGCCGGACTAGCGGGGGTTCTAGCACAGATACGCAGTATTTT
>TRBJ1-3|TRBV7-9|.|.
CASSLVGGNTIYF
TGTGCCAGCAGCTTAGTAGGGGGGAACACCATATATTTT
>TRBJ2-7|TRBV30|TRBD1|.
CAWTLPGQESYEQYF
TGTGCCTGGACTCTCCCGGGACAGGAGTCCTACGAGCAGTACTTC
>TRBJ1-1|TRBV30|.|.
CAWSVSTEAFF
TGTGCCTGGAGTGTTTCCACTGAAGCTTTCTTT
>TRBJ2-1|TRBV19|.|.
CASRWGSNEQFF
TGTGCCAGTAGGTGGGGGAGCAATGAGCAGTTCTTC
>TRBJ1-1|TRBV2|TRBD1|.
CASSDQGALNTEAFF
TGTGCCAGCAGTGATCAGGGGGCACTGAACACTGAAGCTTTCTTT
>TRBJ2-1|TRBV5-1|TRBD1|.
CASSRTGGAYNEQFF
TGCGCCAGCAGCCGAACAGGGGGCGCCTACAATGAGCAGTTCTTC
>TRBJ1-1|TRBV5-1|.|.
CASSLAVGGMNTEAFF
TGCGCCAGCAGCTTGGCTGTGGGAGGGATGAACACTGAAGCTTTCTTT
>TRBJ1-5|TRBV4-1|.|.
CASSPPMPYSNQPQHF
TGCGCCAGCAGCCCTCCGATGCCCTATAGCAATCAGCCCCAGCATTTT
>TRBJ1-2|TRBV29-1|TRBD1|.
CSVEDTGGANYGYTF
TGCAGCGTTGAAGATACAGGGGGCGCTAACTATGGCTACACCTTC
>TRBJ2-5|TRBV11-2|.|.
CASSFRDWRPEEETQYF
TGTGCCAGCAGCTTCCGCGACTGGCGGCCTGAAGAAGAGACCCAGTACTTC
>TRBJ2-5|TRBV11-2|.|.
CASSLDIGVPGEETQYF
TGTGCCAGCAGCTTAGATATTGGGGTCCCGGGAGAAGAGACCCAGTACTTC
>TRBJ2-5|TRBV7-3|TRBD2|.
CASSPRGGPQETQYF
TGTGCCAGCAGCCCTCGCGGGGGACCCCAAGAGACCCAGTACTTC